Listed here are 8 T cell receptor beta chains from one sample, sequenced in a study of shared clonotypes between healthy human individuals. The protocol was immunoSEQ multiplex PCR, while the TCRdb copy is restricted to in-frame clones and leaves out a portion. The table shows approximately 2.1 million clones, with over 85% occurring only once. Sequencing was performed on naive CD4+ T cells from PBMCs. The subset: CD45RA+ positively selected. The receptors here all came from a man in his late teens or twenties in good health. Some clones in this sample may be carry-over from other donors' samples.

The gene calls are TRBV28 and TRBJ2-1, with D unresolved. CDR3 length equals 15 residues. Germline loops: CDR1 MDHEN, CDR2 SYDVKM. Deletions cut 7 bases from V and 2 bases from J, with 15 bases between. The CDR3 DNA is TGTGCCAGCAATCCCCTTCTAGGTCCCTACAATGAGCAGTTCTTC. The encoded protein is CASNPLLGPYNEQFF.

The V call is TRBV30, the J call TRBJ1-1; D is perhaps TRBD1 (5 bases). CDR1 and CDR2 (germline): GTSNPN, SVGIG (reference sequence). The CDR3 contains 15 residues. Trimming cost V 0 bases and J 1 base, with 12 bases left between them. In DNA form, the CDR3 reads TGTGCCTGGAGTGTGAAGGGGAAGAGGAACACTGAAGCTTTCTTT. It encodes CAWSVKGKRNTEAFF.

J is TRBJ2-1 and V is TRBV15; perhaps TRBD2 as D (5 bases). The V end was cut by 0 bases, the J end by 2 bases, with 11 bases between. The germline CDR1 and CDR2 sequences are LNHNV and YYDKDF (reference sequence). The CDR3 covers 16 residues. CDR3 in amino acids: CATSRERLNTYNEQFF. CDR3 bases: TGTGCCACCAGCAGAGAGAGACTAAATACCTACAATGAGCAGTTCTTC. The complete variable domain, with remaining parts taken from reference TRBV15 and TRBJ2-1, reads DAMVIQNPRYQVTQFGKPVTLSCSQTLNHNVMYWYQQKSSQAPKLLFHYYDKDFNNEADTPDNFQSRRPNTSFCFLDIRSPGLGDTAMYLCATSRERLNTYNEQFFGPGTRLTVL.

Note on this clone: Other nucleotide sequences in the sample specify the same CDR3. This sequence joins TRBV19 and TRBJ2-7; 10 bases line up with TRBD2. Germline values: CDR1 LNHDA, CDR2 SQIVND (reference sequence). The ends lost 6 bases at V and 1 base at J; junction bases unmatched: 3. The CDR3 covers 14 residues. CDR3 sequence (DNA): TGTGCCAGTAGAACTAGCGGGACGTCCTACGAGCAGTACTTC. This encodes CASRTSGTSYEQYF.

With respect to this clone: The sample contains more than one DNA sequence encoding this CDR3. The chain recombines TRBV5-1 with TRBJ1-5, with 7 bases identical to TRBD1. The CDR3 has 14 residues. The V gene end was trimmed by 3 bases and the J gene end by 4 bases; junction bases not matched to a gene: 4. Germline V gives CDR1 SGHRS, CDR2 YFSETQ. The CDR3: CASSYGTENQPQHF. The CDR3 DNA follows: TGCGCCAGCAGCTACGGGACAGAGAATCAGCCCCAGCATTTT.

The chain employs TRBV4-2 and TRBJ2-1, with 9 bases aligning to TRBD1. The CDR3 contains 16 residues. Unmatched junction bases numbered 8, after V lost 1 base and J lost 7 bases. Looked up from germline, CDR1 is LGHNA and CDR2 is YNFKEQ. The CDR3 region has the DNA TGTGCCAGCAGCCAAGGGGGGACAGGGAATAGAAATGAGCAGTTCTTC. Residues: CASSQGGTGNRNEQFF.

This chain connects TRBV9 to TRBJ2-7; D is unclear. The CDR3 consists of 14 residues. Germline values: CDR1 SGDLS, CDR2 YYNGEE. V shed 4 bases and J shed 0 bases, with 11 bases lying between them. The CDR3 sequence is CASSPTFGSYEQYF. For the CDR3, the DNA is TGTGCCAGCAGCCCGACATTCGGCTCCTACGAGCAGTACTTC. The whole variable domain, filled in from reference TRBV9 and TRBJ2-7, reads DSGVTQTPKHLITATGQRVTLRCSPRSGDLSVYWYQQSLDQGLQFLIQYYNGEERAKGNILERFSAQQFPDLHSELNLSSLELGDSALYFCASSPTFGSYEQYFGPGTRLTVT.

For this clone: The sample contains more than one DNA sequence encoding this CDR3. V usage is TRBV29-1 and J usage is TRBJ2-1; maybe TRBD2 (5 bases). The CDR3 contains 14 residues. The germline V gene encodes CDR1 SQVTM and CDR2 ANQGSEA. V dropped 6 bases and J dropped 1 base, with 13 bases sitting between them. This chain's CDR3 is CSVLLAGSYNEQFF. Written as DNA, the CDR3 is TGCAGCGTCTTGCTAGCCGGGTCCTACAATGAGCAGTTCTTC.